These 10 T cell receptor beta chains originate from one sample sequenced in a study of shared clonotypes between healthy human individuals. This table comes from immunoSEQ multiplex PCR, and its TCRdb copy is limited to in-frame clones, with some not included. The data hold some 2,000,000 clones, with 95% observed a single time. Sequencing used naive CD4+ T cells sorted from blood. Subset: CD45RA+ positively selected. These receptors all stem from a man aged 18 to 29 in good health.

The CDR3 protein is CASSRTSGNYEQYF. The CDR3 region has the DNA TGTGCCAGCAGCCGGACTAGCGGGAACTACGAGCAGTACTTC. The chain recombines TRBV27 with TRBJ2-7, with TRBD2 matching over 12 bases. Per germline, CDR1 MNHEY and CDR2 SMNVEV (reference sequence). There are 14 residues in the CDR3. The junction had 3 bases not matched to a gene; V was cut back by 6 bases and J by 3 bases.

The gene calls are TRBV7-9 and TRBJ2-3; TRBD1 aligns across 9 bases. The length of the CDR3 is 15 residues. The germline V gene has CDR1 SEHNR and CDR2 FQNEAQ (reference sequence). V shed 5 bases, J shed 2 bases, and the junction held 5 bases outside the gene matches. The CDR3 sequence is CASSQGTGNTDTQYF. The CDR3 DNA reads TGTGCCAGCAGCCAAGGGACAGGGAACACAGATACGCAGTATTTT.

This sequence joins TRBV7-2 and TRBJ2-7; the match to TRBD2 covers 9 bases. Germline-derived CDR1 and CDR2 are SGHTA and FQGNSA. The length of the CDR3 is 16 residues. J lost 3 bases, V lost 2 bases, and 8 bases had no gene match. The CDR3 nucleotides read TGTGCCAGCAGCTTAAGGCCTAGCGGGGAGGGCTACGAGCAGTACTTC. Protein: CASSLRPSGEGYEQYF.

The DNA for the CDR3 is TGTGCCAGCAGTTTCCCCGGGGGGGCCAGTTTCGATGAGCAGTTCTTC. Translated: CASSFPGGASFDEQFF. The chain uses TRBV28 and TRBJ2-1; 8 bases align to TRBD2. In germline, CDR1 is MDHEN, CDR2 SYDVKM. CDR3 length equals 16 residues. After removal of 3 bases from V and 8 bases from J, the junction contained 12 bases not matched to a gene.

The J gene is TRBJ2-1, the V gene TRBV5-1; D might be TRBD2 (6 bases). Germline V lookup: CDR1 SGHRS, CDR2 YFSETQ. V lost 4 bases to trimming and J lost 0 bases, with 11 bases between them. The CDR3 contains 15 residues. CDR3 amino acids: CASSRDSTSYNEQFF. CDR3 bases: TGCGCCAGCAGCCGGGACTCGACCTCCTACAATGAGCAGTTCTTC.

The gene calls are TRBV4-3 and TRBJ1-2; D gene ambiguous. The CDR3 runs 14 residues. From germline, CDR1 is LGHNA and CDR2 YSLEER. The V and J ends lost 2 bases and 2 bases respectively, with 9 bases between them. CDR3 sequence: CASSQLTANYGYTF. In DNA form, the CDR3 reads TGCGCCAGCAGCCAACTTACAGCGAACTATGGCTACACCTTC.

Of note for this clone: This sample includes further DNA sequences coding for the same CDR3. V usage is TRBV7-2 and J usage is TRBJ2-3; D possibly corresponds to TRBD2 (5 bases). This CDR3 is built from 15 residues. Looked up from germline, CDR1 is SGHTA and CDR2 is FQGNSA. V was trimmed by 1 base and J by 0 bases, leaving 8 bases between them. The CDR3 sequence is CASSLGLTSTDTQYF. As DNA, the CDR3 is TGTGCCAGCAGCTTAGGACTAACCAGCACAGATACGCAGTATTTT.

Here the CDR3 DNA reads TGTGCCAGCAGCTCAACAGGGGGCATAGGAGATACGCAGTATTTT. Amino acids: CASSSTGGIGDTQYF. This chain uses TRBV7-2 with TRBJ2-3; 9 bases align to TRBD1. With 4 bases clipped from V and 5 bases from J, the junction kept 7 bases outside the gene matches. In germline, CDR1 is SGHTA, CDR2 FQGNSA. This CDR3 region has 15 residues.

The CDR3 is CASSLSSGAEGYTF. CDR3 sequence (DNA): TGTGCCAGCAGCTTATCTTCGGGGGCTGAAGGCTACACCTTC. The chain recombines TRBV7-9 with TRBJ1-2; D might be TRBD1 (6 bases). Trimming stripped 2 bases from V and 8 bases from J, with 15 bases between. Germline-derived CDR1 and CDR2 are SEHNR and FQNEAQ (reference sequence). CDR3 length equals 14 residues.

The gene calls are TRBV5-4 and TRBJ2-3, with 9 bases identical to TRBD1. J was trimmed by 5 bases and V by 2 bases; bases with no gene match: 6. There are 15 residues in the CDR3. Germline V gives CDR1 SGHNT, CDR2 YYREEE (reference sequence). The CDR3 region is CASSLTGQGRDTQYF. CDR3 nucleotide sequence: TGTGCCAGCAGCTTAACCGGACAGGGGAGAGATACGCAGTATTTT. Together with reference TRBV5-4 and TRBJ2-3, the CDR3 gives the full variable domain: ETGVTQSPTHLIKTRGQQVTLRCSSQSGHNTVSWYQQALGQGPQFIFQYYREEENGRGNFPPRFSGLQFPNYSSELNVNALELDDSALYLCASSLTGQGRDTQYFGPGTRLTVL.